This record covers a single T cell receptor (beta chain). Its antigen is still unknown. Its ends do not fully match the called genes, so a read error is possible. This CDR3 comprises 11 residues. Germline values: CDR1 SGHRS, CDR2 YFSETQ. The data belong to a study of T cell responses to AZD1222 COVID-19 vaccine. Profiled with immunoSEQ multiplex PCR; TCRdb holds only in-frame clones, not every one. This table holds around 150,000 clones, about 93% found once. General study points: Close to half of all spike-specific TCRs reportedly target regions of the variants that are unmutated. Clonal diversity was possibly underestimated, and the donors were mostly white British, with more females. Along spike, vaccine-associated CD4 TCRs were found throughout, with dominance at 160-218 and 743-854. Repertoire samples came only from after the peak T cell response.

The sequenced sample was peripheral blood, obtained on day 0 of AZD1222 vaccination. The sequence was obtained from an adult in good health. The chain joins TRBV5-1 to TRBJ1-2; D unclear. The CDR3 sequence: CASSFPGPPAF. In DNA, the CDR3 is TGCGCCAGCAGCTTCCCCGGTCCTCCGGCCTTC.